This T cell receptor (beta chain) is drawn from a study of blood T cell repertoires in COVID-19. This CDR3 has 15 residues. Germline V gene sequence: CDR1 MDHEN, CDR2 SYDVKM. V lost 8 bases and J 1 base, leaving 17 bases between the germline ends. Authors' methods: From reference gene primer amplification, estimates of nucleated cell counts were derived. Method: immunoSEQ multiplex PCR; TCRdb's copy keeps in-frame clones and lacks some. V, J and clone size reflect that table, while D and trimming were determined from the DNA. The sample consists of about 88,000 clones, over 70% of them appearing once.

Sequencing was carried out using peripheral blood. This TCR was recovered from an elderly man with acute or convalescent COVID-19. This chain links TRBV28 with TRBJ2-5; D not resolved. CDR3 bases: TGTGCCAGCGTTCCTGCCTCCGGCGGCCAAGAGACCCAGTACTTC. Its translation is CASVPASGGQETQYF. The full variable domain, completed using reference TRBV28 and TRBJ2-5, is DVKVTQSSRYLVKRTGEKVFLECVQDMDHENMFWYRQDPGLGLRLIYFSYDVKMKEKGDIPEGYSVSREKKERFSLILESASTNQTSMYLCASVPASGGQETQYFGPGTRLLVL.